This T cell receptor beta chain was retrieved from a study of T cell repertoires in cytomegalovirus infection (dated by TCRdb to the late 2010s). Broadly, across the study: Alongside well-studied HLA-B-restricted epitopes, the peptide stimulations were aimed at recently identified HLA-C-restricted CMV epitopes, whose presentation resists viral immunomodulation. Because public TCR beta signatures pointed to carriage of CMV infection together with the matching HLA type, the HLA type of each donor mattered for the analysis. What the work shows at the level of the full study, not this receptor alone: In both this cohort and an independent cohort of 352 donors, the cumulative frequency of public TCR beta family members distinguished carriers of CMV infection plus the relevant HLA type. The ex vivo response was dominated by HLA-C-restricted CMV-specific TCR beta clonotypes, which also provided the single most frequent clonotype in two of eight donors.

For sequencing, an Illumina HiSeq 1500 was employed. TCRdb passed the public sequencing reads through fastp at Q25 and MiXCR, retaining productive beta sequences. One record per CDR3 amino acid sequence lists the most common genes and DNA. This sample gives over 95,000 distinct CDR3 sequences in total; about 30% of them show up just once. 35% to 50% of the sample rests with the top ten. Comment on this clonotype: This clone's antigen is unknown. No much larger clone is present one base from it, and per-base qualities are unavailable.

Per the publication, the treatment or condition label means: in vitro stimulation with specific CMV peptide epitopes to enrich CMV-specific T cells. The CDR3 holds 12 amino acids from the cysteine to the phenylalanine. Just the 36-base CDR3 DNA is kept, in frame starting at base 1. The germline V gene encodes CDR1 LNHDA and CDR2 SQIVND (reference sequence). The V and J ends are trimmed by 5 bases and 8 bases, leaving 12 bases between them. The input for sequencing was CD8+ T cells from cultured PBMCs, taken from culture after CMV antigen stimulation. The rearrangement combines TRBV19 with TRBJ1-1; TRBD1 might be the D gene, on 5 matching bases. The source of this sequence is a human donor in good health (CMV status not recorded). Some clones in this sample may be carry-over from other donors' samples. DNA sequence: TGTGCCAGTAGTTATGGGGGTCGAGAAGCTTTCTTT. This sequence encodes CASSYGGREAFF.